Detailed here is one T cell receptor beta chain. Its antigen is as yet unknown. Generated by immunoSEQ multiplex PCR, the TCRdb table keeps only in-frame clones and is missing some. Among tens of thousands of clones listed, around 90% were seen once. Germline CDR1 is SGDLS and CDR2 is YYNGEE. Trimming pared 1 base from V and 5 bases from J, leaving 24 bases between. This CDR3 contains 19 residues. The data are from a study of graft-versus-host responses after intestinal transplantation. J is TRBJ2-2 and V is TRBV9; D uncertain. The TCR comes from a human donor who was the organ donor for an intestinal transplant. The sample here was unstimulated CD8+ T cells sorted from spleen or lymph node cells, taken before transplant. The CDR3 protein is CASSVSPSVSTTRTGELFF. CDR3 bases: TGTGCCAGCAGCGTATCCCCTTCCGTCAGCACCACGAGGACCGGGGAGCTGTTTTTT.